This entry concerns a single TCR beta chain. The data derive from a study of T cell changes during pregnancy in multiple sclerosis. The data were produced by immunoSEQ multiplex PCR, yet TCRdb's version contains in-frame clones alone and is incomplete. The top ten clones hold about 2.5% of a sample with tens of thousands of clones, almost 95% of them seen once. Germline values: CDR1 SGDLS, CDR2 YYNGEE. With 4 bases clipped from V and 3 bases from J, the junction kept 10 bases outside the gene matches. CDR3 length equals 18 residues. This sample comprised peripheral blood, obtained in the third trimester of pregnancy. The chain has TRBV9 and TRBJ2-6, with 10 nucleotides matching TRBD1. This receptor was identified in a female donor in good health, enrolled as a control in a pregnancy study. The DNA for the CDR3 is TGTGCCAGCAGCTCGACAGGGGGCTTTGCTCTTGGGGCCAACGTCCTGACTTTC. Encoded protein: CASSSTGGFALGANVLTF.